This T cell receptor (beta chain) originates from a study of blood T cell repertoires in COVID-19. Study overall: Both acute and convalescent COVID-19 samples were obtained from the United States, Italy and Spain. Sample material is recorded as cDNA or gDNA derived from T cells, B-cell-depleted T cells, or PBMCs.

As handled by the study authors: Amplification with reference gene primers provided the estimates of nucleated cell counts. TCRdb's table, derived via immunoSEQ multiplex PCR, lists solely in-frame clones and lacks some. Clone size and the V and J calls come from that table; the DNA yielded D and trimming. The data show about 100,000 clones, roughly 80% seen once. This CDR3 contains 15 residues. The germline V and J ends were trimmed by 4 bases and 3 bases, with 13 bases remaining between them. Germline values: CDR1 SEHNR, CDR2 FQNEAQ (reference sequence). The receptor comes from a man aged 60-69 years with acute or convalescent COVID-19. Material for sequencing was peripheral blood. V and J are TRBV7-9 and TRBJ2-1; D unclear. The DNA of the CDR3 is TGTGCCAGCAGCTCCCTCCTAGGAAACTACAATGAGCAGTTCTTC. It encodes CASSSLLGNYNEQFF.